The 23 T cell receptor beta chains below come from one sample, sequenced in a study of T cell responses to AZD1222 COVID-19 vaccine. Some clones are missing from TCRdb's copy, which holds only in-frame ones; the method was immunoSEQ multiplex PCR. The sample has about 75,000 clones, 70% to 90% seen once. The starting material was peripheral blood, obtained 28 days after the second dose of the MenACWY control vaccine. Source of these receptors: an adult who received the MenACWY meningococcal vaccine as a control.

The gene calls are TRBV6-2 or TRBV6-3 and TRBJ2-7; D gene uncertain. Germline lookup yields CDR1 MNHEY and CDR2 SVGEGT. The CDR3 totals 14 residues. V was clipped by 5 bases and J by 2 bases, with 13 bases between them. The DNA of the CDR3 is TGTGCCAGCAGTCCCACCGCGTCTACCTACGAGCAGTACTTC. Its translation: CASSPTASTYEQYF.

The chain couples TRBV5-1 to TRBJ1-2; D is perhaps TRBD1 (6 bases). Per the germline V gene, CDR1 is SGHRS and CDR2 is YFSETQ. The V and J ends lost 0 bases and 3 bases respectively, with 9 bases between them. This CDR3 has 14 residues. The CDR3 bases are TGCGCCAGCAGCTTGGATCCAGGGGACTATGGCTACACCTTC. Translating gives CASSLDPGDYGYTF.

The V call is TRBV5-4, the J call TRBJ2-3; D might be TRBD2 (7 bases). This CDR3 region has 16 residues. Germline loops: CDR1 SGHNT, CDR2 YYREEE (reference sequence). The ends were cut back, 2 bases at V and 4 bases at J, with 17 bases in the middle. This CDR3 reads CASSFGGGRVADTQYF. CDR3 DNA: TGTGCCAGCAGCTTTGGGGGGGGCCGGGTGGCAGATACGCAGTATTTT. The full variable domain, with the rest looked up from reference TRBV5-4 and TRBJ2-3, is ETGVTQSPTHLIKTRGQQVTLRCSSQSGHNTVSWYQQALGQGPQFIFQYYREEENGRGNFPPRFSGLQFPNYSSELNVNALELDDSALYLCASSFGGGRVADTQYFGPGTRLTVL.

This rearrangement joins TRBV3-1 (or the pseudogene TRBV3-2) to TRBJ2-7, with D uncertain. Germline-derived CDR1 and CDR2 are LGHDT and YNNKEL (reference sequence). Trimming left V 7 bases short and J 7 bases short, with 11 bases between. This CDR3 region has 11 residues. This CDR3 is CASTHQSEQYF. The CDR3, as DNA: TGTGCCAGCACCCACCAGTCTGAGCAGTACTTC.

This sequence joins TRBV7-9 and TRBJ1-5; maybe TRBD1 (5 bases). Germline CDR1 is SEHNR and CDR2 is FQNEAQ (reference sequence). The CDR3 sequence is 13 residues long. Between the trimmed V and J ends, which lost 4 bases and 7 bases, there was a span of 11 bases. The CDR3 DNA is TGTGCCAGCAGCTCCCAGGGTTTGCAGCCCCAGCATTTT. It encodes CASSSQGLQPQHF.

V is TRBV19 and J is TRBJ2-7, with TRBD1 matching 11 bases. The CDR3 totals 15 residues. Germline lookup yields CDR1 LNHDA and CDR2 SQIVND (reference sequence). Trimming removed 5 bases from V and 5 bases from J; junction bases left unmatched: 8. The CDR3 loop is CASSAWTGGRNEQYF. CDR3 sequence (DNA): TGTGCCAGTAGTGCCTGGACAGGGGGCAGGAACGAGCAGTACTTC.

V usage is TRBV6-6 and J usage is TRBJ1-1; D call uncertain. Trimming shortened V by 4 bases and J by 1 base, and 10 bases separated the two germline ends. There are 14 residues in the CDR3. The germline V gene has CDR1 MNHNY and CDR2 SVGAGI (reference sequence). CDR3 sequence: CASSSGQTNTEAFF. The CDR3 nucleotides read TGTGCCAGCAGTTCCGGGCAGACGAACACTGAAGCTTTCTTT.

This chain connects TRBV5-1 to TRBJ1-1, with D perhaps TRBD1 (5 bases). The V end lost 4 bases, the J end lost 4 bases, and 11 bases lay between the germline ends. The CDR3 covers 13 residues. The germline V gene has CDR1 SGHRS and CDR2 YFSETQ. The CDR3 here is CASSPGGATEAFF. The CDR3 DNA reads TGCGCCAGCAGCCCAGGAGGGGCCACTGAAGCTTTCTTT. The full variable domain, its missing parts supplied by reference TRBV5-1 and TRBJ1-1, is KAGVTQTPRYLIKTRGQQVTLSCSPISGHRSVSWYQQTPGQGLQFLFEYFSETQRNKGNFPGRFSGRQFSNSRSEMNVSTLELGDSALYLCASSPGGATEAFFGQGTRLTVV.

The chain uses TRBV2 and TRBJ2-2; D remains ambiguous. V lost 2 bases, J lost 4 bases, and 8 bases lay in between. This CDR3 comprises 14 residues. Germline loops: CDR1 SNHLY, CDR2 FYNNEI. CDR3: CASSETAGTGELFF. Here the CDR3 DNA reads TGTGCCAGCAGTGAAACGGCAGGCACCGGGGAGCTGTTTTTT.

This chain joins TRBV19 and TRBJ2-2; possible D gene TRBD1, 6 bases. The CDR3 length is 13 residues. In germline, CDR1 is LNHDA, CDR2 SQIVND (reference sequence). V lost 6 bases and J 7 bases, leaving 12 bases between the germline ends. The CDR3 bases are TGTGCCAGTAGAGGGCAGGGGATCGGGGAGCTGTTTTTT. This sequence encodes CASRGQGIGELFF.

The chain combines TRBV4-1 with TRBJ1-2; TRBD1 matches 10 bases. V lost 1 base and J lost 3; bases outside the gene matches: 8. Germline V gene sequence: CDR1 MGHRA, CDR2 YSYEKL. The CDR3 contains 17 residues. As DNA, the CDR3 is TGCGCCAGCAGCCAAGCAGAGACAGGGGGCCCCTACTATGGCTACACCTTC. This codes for CASSQAETGGPYYGYTF.

The V gene is TRBV6-5, the J gene TRBJ1-2; D is ambiguous. The CDR3 is made up of 14 amino acids. Germline lookup yields CDR1 MNHEY and CDR2 SVGAGI. V was clipped by 2 bases and J by 1 base, with 8 bases between them. The CDR3 region is CASSYGESNYGYTF. The CDR3 DNA reads TGTGCCAGCAGTTACGGGGAAAGTAACTATGGCTACACCTTC.

V and J are TRBV3-1 (or the pseudogene TRBV3-2) and TRBJ1-3; no definite D call. The CDR3 is 15 amino acids. Deletions cut 2 bases from V and 0 bases from J, with 8 bases between. Germline V gene data show CDR1 as LGHDT and CDR2 as YNNKEL (reference sequence). This chain's CDR3 is CASSQILDSGNTIYF. CDR3 bases: TGTGCCAGCAGCCAAATCCTGGACTCTGGAAACACCATATATTTT.

This clone showed up just once. The rearrangement uses TRBV19 and TRBJ1-4, with TRBD1 identical over 7 bases. The ends lost 4 bases at V and 0 bases at J; junction bases unmatched: 2. Looked up from germline, CDR1 is LNHDA and CDR2 is SQIVND (reference sequence). There are 15 residues in the CDR3. This CDR3 is CASSTGQATNEKLFF. The CDR3 DNA sequence: TGTGCCAGTAGTACAGGACAGGCAACTAATGAAAAACTGTTTTTT.

The chain employs TRBV19 and TRBJ1-5, with D perhaps matching TRBD1 (5 bases). Deletions cut 11 bases from V and 0 bases from J, with 17 bases between. This CDR3 contains 15 residues. Germline V gives CDR1 LNHDA, CDR2 SQIVND (reference sequence). This CDR3 is CAAQPTAYSNQPQHF. CDR3 in DNA: TGTGCCGCCCAACCGACAGCATATAGCAATCAGCCCCAGCATTTT.

The chain carries TRBV7-8 and TRBJ1-6; D unclear. V dropped 3 bases and J dropped 7 bases, with 13 bases sitting between them. The V gene's germline CDR1 is SGHVS and CDR2 FQNEAQ. This CDR3 has 15 residues. Written as DNA, the CDR3 is TGTGCCAGCAGCTTCCCCCGGGTGGAAAATTCACCCCTCCACTTT. It translates to CASSFPRVENSPLHF.

The chain uses TRBV28 and TRBJ1-2; 10 nucleotides line up with TRBD1. With 0 bases clipped from V and 3 bases from J, the junction kept 1 base outside the gene matches. CDR3 length: 15 amino acids. The germline V gene has CDR1 MDHEN and CDR2 SYDVKM. The CDR3, as DNA: TGTGCCAGCAGTTTATGGACAGGGGGCTACTATGGCTACACCTTC. Protein: CASSLWTGGYYGYTF.

The rearrangement links TRBV15 to TRBJ1-5; tentative D call: TRBD1 (5 bases). The germline V and J ends were trimmed by 0 bases and 3 bases, with 6 bases remaining between them. The CDR3 spans 14 residues. Per the germline V gene, CDR1 is LNHNV and CDR2 is YYDKDF (reference sequence). The DNA of the CDR3 is TGTGCCACCAGCAGAGACAGGGTCAATCAGCCCCAGCATTTT. It codes for CATSRDRVNQPQHF.

The chain recombines TRBV5-6 with TRBJ2-3, with D unclear. Germline V gene sequence: CDR1 SGHDT, CDR2 YYEEEE. The CDR3 is made up of 15 amino acids. V was cut by 2 bases and J by 2 bases, with 12 bases left in between. In DNA, the CDR3 is TGTGCCAGCAGCTTCACGGAGACCTTCACAGATACGCAGTATTTT. It yields the protein CASSFTETFTDTQYF.

The rearrangement uses TRBV4-2 and TRBJ1-1; 7 bases line up with TRBD1. Germline V CDR1 and CDR2: LGHNA, YNFKEQ. The CDR3 extends over 15 amino acids. Trimming at V came to 4 bases and at J to 4 bases, leaving 9 bases not matched to a gene. CDR3 loop: CASSRSAEGATEAFF. The CDR3 DNA is TGTGCCAGCAGCCGCTCTGCTGAGGGGGCCACTGAAGCTTTCTTT.

The chain links TRBV6-5 to TRBJ1-6; D may be TRBD1 (5 bases). The CDR3 consists of 15 residues. Trimming stripped 11 bases from V and 2 bases from J, with 16 bases between. CDR1 and CDR2 from the germline V gene are MNHEY and SVGAGI. CDR3 nucleotides: TGTGCCTCGGGAGGGAAGGGGACCTATAATTCACCCCTCCACTTT. This codes for CASGGKGTYNSPLHF.

This chain joins TRBV18 and TRBJ2-7, with 7 bases aligning to TRBD2. The V gene's germline CDR1 is KGHSH and CDR2 LQKENI. CDR3 length: 12 residues. V was pared by 3 bases and J by 4 bases, with 0 bases of the junction left unmatched. The CDR3 sequence: CASSPREYEQYF. The CDR3 DNA reads as TGTGCCAGCTCACCGCGGGAGTACGAGCAGTACTTC.

The chain couples TRBV12-5 to TRBJ2-3; no firm D call. The CDR3 has 13 amino acids. With 6 bases removed from V and 2 bases from J, the gap between germline ends came to 9 bases. Germline V lookup: CDR1 LGHNT, CDR2 FRNRAP. CDR3 nucleotides: TGTGCTAGTGGCTGGCAACCCACAGATACGCAGTATTTT. Its protein is CASGWQPTDTQYF.